This entry lists 5 T cell receptor beta chains sequenced from one sample in a study of response to subunit inactivated influenza vaccine. TCRdb itself ran the RT-PCR reads through MiXCR, one entry per CDR3 protein. Of some 520,000 distinct CDR3 sequences listed, about 17% are singletons. Here the sequenced sample was CD4+ T cells sorted from PBMCs, taken roughly 24 months after vaccination. The source of these receptors is a man aged 45-69 years who received an inactivated influenza vaccine.

The chain has TRBV7-2 and TRBJ2-1; D not resolved. This CDR3 region has 15 residues. Germline V CDR1 and CDR2: SGHTA, FQGNSA. Trimming removed 0 bases at V and 4 bases at J, with 10 bases between. The CDR3 nucleotides read TGTGCCAGCAGCTTAGCAGCGATGGAGTACAATGAGCAGTTCTTC. This encodes CASSLAAMEYNEQFF.

The chain is built from TRBV12-3 or TRBV12-4 and TRBJ2-2, with D uncertain. The CDR3 runs to 14 residues. The germline V and J ends were trimmed by 5 bases and 2 bases, with 9 bases remaining between them. The CDR3 here is CASSPLENTGELFF. The CDR3 nucleotides read TGTGCCAGCAGTCCCCTGGAAAACACCGGGGAGCTGTTTTTT.

The V gene is TRBV5-4, the J gene TRBJ2-1; D is uncertain. The CDR3 extends over 14 amino acids. The germline gives CDR1 SGHNT, CDR2 YYREEE (reference sequence). V lost 3 bases and J lost 4, with 11 bases in between. CDR3 residues: CASSSPGSYNEQFF. CDR3 coding DNA: TGTGCCAGCAGCTCCCCGGGTAGTTACAATGAGCAGTTCTTC. Full variable domain (outside the CDR3, taken from reference TRBV5-4 and TRBJ2-1): ETGVTQSPTHLIKTRGQQVTLRCSSQSGHNTVSWYQQALGQGPQFIFQYYREEENGRGNFPPRFSGLQFPNYSSELNVNALELDDSALYLCASSSPGSYNEQFFGPGTRLTVL.

In its sample, this clonotype was seen many times. The chain is built from TRBV12-3 or TRBV12-4 and TRBJ2-5; D perhaps matches TRBD2 (6 bases). The V and J ends lost 2 bases and 13 bases respectively, with 14 bases between them. The CDR3 sequence is 12 residues long. CDR3: CASSLTEGVMYF. The CDR3 nucleotides read TGTGCCAGCAGTTTAACGGAGGGAGTCATGTACTTC.

CDR3: CASSLAFKGLGTEAFF. CDR3 sequence (DNA): TGTGCCAGCAGCTTAGCGTTTAAGGGCTTAGGCACTGAAGCTTTCTTT. This chain connects TRBV7-2 to TRBJ1-1; D gene uncertain. This CDR3 has 16 residues. Germline lookup yields CDR1 SGHTA and CDR2 FQGNSA. Deletions cut 0 bases from V and 4 bases from J, with 15 bases between.